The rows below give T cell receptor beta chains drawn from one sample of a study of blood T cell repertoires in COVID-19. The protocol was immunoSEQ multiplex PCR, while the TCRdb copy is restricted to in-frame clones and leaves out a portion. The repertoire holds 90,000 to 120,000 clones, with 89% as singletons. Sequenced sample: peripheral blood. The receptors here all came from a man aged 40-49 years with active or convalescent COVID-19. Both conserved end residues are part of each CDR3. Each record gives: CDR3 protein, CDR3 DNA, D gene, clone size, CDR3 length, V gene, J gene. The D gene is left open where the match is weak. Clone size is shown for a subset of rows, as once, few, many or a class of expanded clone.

cdr3_aa: CASRTGQFYGYTF
cdr3_nt: TGTGCCAGCAGAACGGGACAGTTCTATGGCTACACCTTC
d_call: TRBD1
clone_size: NA
cdr3_length: 13
v_call: TRBV28
j_call: TRBJ1-2

cdr3_aa: CASSSLNTDTGELFF
cdr3_nt: TGCGCCAGCAGCTCGCTCAATACAGACACCGGGGAGCTGTTTTTT
d_call: NA
clone_size: NA
cdr3_length: 15
v_call: TRBV5-1
j_call: TRBJ2-2

cdr3_aa: CASSPTPTGIYGYTF
cdr3_nt: TGTGCCAGCAGTCCTACCCCGACAGGGATCTATGGCTACACCTTC
d_call: TRBD1
clone_size: NA
cdr3_length: 15
v_call: TRBV28
j_call: TRBJ1-2

cdr3_aa: CASSLGDLIQYF
cdr3_nt: TGTGCCAGCAGTTTAGGGGACTTGATTCAGTATTTT
d_call: NA
clone_size: NA
cdr3_length: 12
v_call: TRBV12-3/TRBV12-4
j_call: TRBJ2-3

cdr3_aa: CASSFRGTGPMNTEAFF
cdr3_nt: TGTGCCAGCAGCTTTAGGGGGACAGGTCCGATGAACACTGAAGCTTTCTTT
d_call: TRBD1
clone_size: NA
cdr3_length: 17
v_call: TRBV7-2
j_call: TRBJ1-1

cdr3_aa: CATSDPPRGGELFF
cdr3_nt: TGTGCCACCAGTGATCCACCCAGGGGCGGGGAGCTGTTTTTT
d_call: NA
clone_size: NA
cdr3_length: 14
v_call: TRBV24-1
j_call: TRBJ2-2

cdr3_aa: CASSRDIGTDTQYF
cdr3_nt: TGTGCCAGCTCACGGGACATAGGGACAGATACGCAGTATTTT
d_call: NA
clone_size: NA
cdr3_length: 14
v_call: TRBV18
j_call: TRBJ2-3

cdr3_aa: CASISVPGNTEAFF
cdr3_nt: TGTGCCAGCATATCGGTTCCAGGGAACACTGAAGCTTTCTTT
d_call: NA
clone_size: NA
cdr3_length: 14
v_call: TRBV28
j_call: TRBJ1-1

cdr3_aa: CASSGTGRDTQYF
cdr3_nt: TGTGCCAGCAGTGGCACGGGGAGGGATACGCAGTATTTT
d_call: NA
clone_size: NA
cdr3_length: 13
v_call: TRBV25-1
j_call: TRBJ2-3

cdr3_aa: CASREEPIVTGELFF
cdr3_nt: TGTGCCAGCAGGGAGGAACCGATTGTGACCGGGGAGCTGTTTTTT
d_call: NA
clone_size: NA
cdr3_length: 15
v_call: TRBV7-2
j_call: TRBJ2-2

cdr3_aa: CASSFGWGGETQYF
cdr3_nt: TGTGCCAGCAGCTTCGGTTGGGGAGGAGAGACCCAGTACTTC
d_call: NA
clone_size: once
cdr3_length: 14
v_call: TRBV6-5
j_call: TRBJ2-5

cdr3_aa: CASSQKGSGMFTDTQYF
cdr3_nt: TGTGCCAGCAGCCAGAAGGGTAGCGGGATGTTCACAGATACGCAGTATTTT
d_call: TRBD2
clone_size: NA
cdr3_length: 17
v_call: TRBV3-1/TRBV3-2
j_call: TRBJ2-3

cdr3_aa: CASSLEGQGAKNIQYF
cdr3_nt: TGTGCCAGCAGCTTAGAGGGTCAGGGGGCCAAAAACATTCAGTACTTC
d_call: NA
clone_size: NA
cdr3_length: 16
v_call: TRBV7-2
j_call: TRBJ2-4

cdr3_aa: CASSTGRGQFF
cdr3_nt: TGTGCCAGCAGCACGGGCAGGGGGCAGTTCTTC
d_call: NA
clone_size: few
cdr3_length: 11
v_call: TRBV5-8
j_call: TRBJ2-1

cdr3_aa: CASSPGLAGDTQYF
cdr3_nt: TGCGCCAGCAGCCCGGGACTAGCGGGAGATACGCAGTATTTT
d_call: TRBD2
clone_size: once
cdr3_length: 14
v_call: TRBV5-1
j_call: TRBJ2-3

cdr3_aa: CASSQSSSGTYNEQFF
cdr3_nt: TGTGCCAGCAGCCAATCCTCCAGCGGGACCTACAATGAGCAGTTCTTC
d_call: TRBD2
clone_size: NA
cdr3_length: 16
v_call: TRBV4-2
j_call: TRBJ2-1

cdr3_aa: CASRRNTGGVWPQHF
cdr3_nt: TGTGCCAGCAGACGAAATACAGGGGGCGTTTGGCCCCAGCATTTT
d_call: TRBD1
clone_size: NA
cdr3_length: 15
v_call: TRBV6-5
j_call: TRBJ1-5

cdr3_aa: CASRSREGSLGTQYF
cdr3_nt: TGTGCCAGCAGATCGCGGGAGGGCTCACTCGGTACGCAGTATTTT
d_call: TRBD2
clone_size: NA
cdr3_length: 15
v_call: TRBV28
j_call: TRBJ2-3

cdr3_aa: CASSMDRGADTQYF
cdr3_nt: TGCGCCAGCAGCATGGACAGGGGGGCAGATACGCAGTATTTT
d_call: TRBD1
clone_size: NA
cdr3_length: 14
v_call: TRBV5-1
j_call: TRBJ2-3

cdr3_aa: CASTDGTRGGELFF
cdr3_nt: TGTGCCAGTACCGATGGGACTAGAGGAGGGGAGCTGTTTTTT
d_call: TRBD2
clone_size: NA
cdr3_length: 14
v_call: TRBV19
j_call: TRBJ2-2

cdr3_aa: CASSGAGSSYNEQFF
cdr3_nt: TGTGCCAGCTCCGGAGCGGGGAGCTCCTACAATGAGCAGTTCTTC
d_call: TRBD2
clone_size: NA
cdr3_length: 15
v_call: TRBV5-6
j_call: TRBJ2-1

cdr3_aa: CASSSQSGEQFF
cdr3_nt: TGTGCCAGCAGCTCCCAAAGCGGTGAGCAGTTCTTC
d_call: NA
clone_size: once
cdr3_length: 12
v_call: TRBV7-2
j_call: TRBJ2-1

cdr3_aa: CASTDGISGPQHF
cdr3_nt: TGCGCCAGCACGGACGGGATTTCGGGGCCCCAGCATTTT
d_call: NA
clone_size: NA
cdr3_length: 13
v_call: TRBV10-2
j_call: TRBJ1-5

cdr3_aa: CAIKESGDPSLNEQFF
cdr3_nt: TGTGCCATCAAAGAATCGGGGGACCCAAGCCTAAATGAGCAGTTCTTC
d_call: NA
clone_size: NA
cdr3_length: 16
v_call: TRBV10-3
j_call: TRBJ2-1

cdr3_aa: CASSLRDLSTDTQYF
cdr3_nt: TGTGCCAGCAGCTTAAGGGACTTAAGCACAGATACGCAGTATTTT
d_call: NA
clone_size: NA
cdr3_length: 15
v_call: TRBV13
j_call: TRBJ2-3

cdr3_aa: CASSLGASTDTQYF
cdr3_nt: TGTGCCAGCAGCCTGGGCGCGAGCACAGATACGCAGTATTTT
d_call: NA
clone_size: NA
cdr3_length: 14
v_call: TRBV9
j_call: TRBJ2-3

cdr3_aa: CASRFGTSGPTPTYNEQFF
cdr3_nt: TGTGCAAGTCGCTTTGGGACTAGCGGACCGACACCTACATACAATGAGCAGTTCTTC
d_call: NA
clone_size: NA
cdr3_length: 19
v_call: TRBV12-2
j_call: TRBJ2-1

cdr3_aa: CASSEQTSGNTIYF
cdr3_nt: TGTGCCAGTAGTGAACAGACCTCTGGAAACACCATATATTTT
d_call: NA
clone_size: NA
cdr3_length: 14
v_call: TRBV19
j_call: TRBJ1-3

cdr3_aa: CASSSPRGSPLLGGYTF
cdr3_nt: TGTGCCAGCAGTTCACCCAGGGGGTCCCCCCTCTTGGGTGGCTACACCTTC
d_call: TRBD1
clone_size: NA
cdr3_length: 17
v_call: TRBV28
j_call: TRBJ1-2

cdr3_aa: CASSLAGIVGAKNIQYF
cdr3_nt: TGTGCCAGCAGTTTAGCCGGGATAGTTGGAGCCAAAAACATTCAGTACTTC
d_call: NA
clone_size: NA
cdr3_length: 17
v_call: TRBV27
j_call: TRBJ2-4

cdr3_aa: CAISPGTGNTGELFF
cdr3_nt: TGTGCCATCAGTCCCGGGACAGGGAACACCGGGGAGCTGTTTTTT
d_call: TRBD1
clone_size: NA
cdr3_length: 15
v_call: TRBV10-3
j_call: TRBJ2-2

cdr3_aa: CASSPYGTSTGELFF
cdr3_nt: TGTGCCAGCTCACCGTATGGGACTAGCACCGGGGAGCTGTTTTTT
d_call: TRBD2
clone_size: NA
cdr3_length: 15
v_call: TRBV18
j_call: TRBJ2-2

cdr3_aa: CASSQEGQAILYEQYF
cdr3_nt: TGCGCCAGCAGCCAAGAGGGACAGGCGATCCTATACGAGCAGTACTTC
d_call: TRBD1
clone_size: once
cdr3_length: 16
v_call: TRBV4-3
j_call: TRBJ2-7

cdr3_aa: CAISVSFYEQYF
cdr3_nt: TGTGCCATCAGTGTTTCCTTCTACGAGCAGTACTTC
d_call: NA
clone_size: NA
cdr3_length: 12
v_call: TRBV10-3
j_call: TRBJ2-7

cdr3_aa: CASSVSGTGEYGYTF
cdr3_nt: TGTGCCAGCAGCGTAAGCGGGACAGGTGAATATGGCTACACCTTC
d_call: TRBD1
clone_size: NA
cdr3_length: 15
v_call: TRBV9
j_call: TRBJ1-2

cdr3_aa: CASSEIPSEVNEQYF
cdr3_nt: TGCGCCAGCAGTGAAATTCCTAGCGAGGTGAACGAGCAGTACTTC
d_call: NA
clone_size: NA
cdr3_length: 15
v_call: TRBV10-1
j_call: TRBJ2-7

cdr3_aa: CASSRLSASTDTQYF
cdr3_nt: TGTGCCAGCAGCCGACTGTCGGCCAGCACAGATACGCAGTATTTT
d_call: NA
clone_size: NA
cdr3_length: 15
v_call: TRBV7-9
j_call: TRBJ2-3